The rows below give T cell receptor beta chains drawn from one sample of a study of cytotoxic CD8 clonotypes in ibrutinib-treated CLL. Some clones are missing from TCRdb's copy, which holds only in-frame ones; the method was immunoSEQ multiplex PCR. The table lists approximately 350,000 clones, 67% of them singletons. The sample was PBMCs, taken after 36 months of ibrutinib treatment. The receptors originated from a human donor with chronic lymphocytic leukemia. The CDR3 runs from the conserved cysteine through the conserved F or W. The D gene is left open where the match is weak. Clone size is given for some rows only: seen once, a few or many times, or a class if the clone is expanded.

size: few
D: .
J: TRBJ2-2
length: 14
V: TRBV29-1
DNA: TGCAGCGTTGTGGGGGGCGTTGGCACCGGGGAGCTGTTTTTT
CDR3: CSVVGGVGTGELFF

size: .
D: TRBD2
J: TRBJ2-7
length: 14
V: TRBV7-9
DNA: TGTGCCAGCAGCTTGGCGGGAGGGCCGGGTGAGCAGTACTTC
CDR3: CASSLAGGPGEQYF

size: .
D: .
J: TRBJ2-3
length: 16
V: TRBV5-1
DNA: TGCGCCAGCAGTCCACCCTCTCCCGGCATCACAGATACGCAGTATTTT
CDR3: CASSPPSPGITDTQYF

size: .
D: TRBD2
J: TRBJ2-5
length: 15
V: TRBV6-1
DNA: TGTGCCAGCAGACCCACGACTAGCGGGGTGGAGACCCAGTACTTC
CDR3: CASRPTTSGVETQYF

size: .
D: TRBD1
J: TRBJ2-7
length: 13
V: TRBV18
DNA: TGTGCCAGCTCACCAGCACACAGGGGCGAGCAGTACTTC
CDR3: CASSPAHRGEQYF

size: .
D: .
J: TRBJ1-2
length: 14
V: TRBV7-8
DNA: TGTGCCAGCAGCTTAGCGCCCGGGTACGATGGCTACACCTTC
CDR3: CASSLAPGYDGYTF

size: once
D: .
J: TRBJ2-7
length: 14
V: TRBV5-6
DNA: TGTGCCAGCAGCTTCAGGGTAGCGTCCTACGAGCAGTACTTC
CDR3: CASSFRVASYEQYF

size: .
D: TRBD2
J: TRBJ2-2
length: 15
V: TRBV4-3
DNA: TGCGCCAGCAGCCAAGAGGCGGGAGCGGTCGGGGAGCTGTTTTTT
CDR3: CASSQEAGAVGELFF

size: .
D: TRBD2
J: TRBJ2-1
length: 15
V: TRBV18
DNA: TGTGCCAGCTCCCCACCACTAGCGGGGGGCAATGAGCAGTTCTTC
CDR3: CASSPPLAGGNEQFF

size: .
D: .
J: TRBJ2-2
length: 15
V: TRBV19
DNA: TGTGCCAGTAGTGGGGTGGGTAGAGACACCGGGGAGCTGTTTTTT
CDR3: CASSGVGRDTGELFF

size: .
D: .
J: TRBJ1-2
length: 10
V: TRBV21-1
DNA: TGTGCCAGCAGCAGATCGGCGAGCACCTTC
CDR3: CASSRSASTF

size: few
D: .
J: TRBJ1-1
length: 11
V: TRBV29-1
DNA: TGCAGCGTTGAAGATGAGTTGACAGCTTTCTTT
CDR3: CSVEDELTAFF

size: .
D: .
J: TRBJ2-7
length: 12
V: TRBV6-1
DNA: TGTGCCAGCAGTGTCACGGCCTACGAGCAGTACTTC
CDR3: CASSVTAYEQYF

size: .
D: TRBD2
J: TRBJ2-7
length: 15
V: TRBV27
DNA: TGTGCCAGCAGCCTGAGCGGGAGGATGAGCTACGAGCAGTACTTC
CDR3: CASSLSGRMSYEQYF

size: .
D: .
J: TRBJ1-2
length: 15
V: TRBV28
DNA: TGTGCCAGCAGTCTATCAGTCCGGGGCCCGTATGGCTACACCTTC
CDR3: CASSLSVRGPYGYTF

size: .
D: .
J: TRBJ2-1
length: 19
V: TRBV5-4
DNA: TGTGCCAGCAGTCCCGGCCCTGACACCCGGACTTTTCTTAGCGATGAGCAGTTCTTC
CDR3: CASSPGPDTRTFLSDEQFF

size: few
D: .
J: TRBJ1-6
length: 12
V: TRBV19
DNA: TGTGCCAGTAGCACAGGATTTTCACCCCTCCACTTT
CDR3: CASSTGFSPLHF